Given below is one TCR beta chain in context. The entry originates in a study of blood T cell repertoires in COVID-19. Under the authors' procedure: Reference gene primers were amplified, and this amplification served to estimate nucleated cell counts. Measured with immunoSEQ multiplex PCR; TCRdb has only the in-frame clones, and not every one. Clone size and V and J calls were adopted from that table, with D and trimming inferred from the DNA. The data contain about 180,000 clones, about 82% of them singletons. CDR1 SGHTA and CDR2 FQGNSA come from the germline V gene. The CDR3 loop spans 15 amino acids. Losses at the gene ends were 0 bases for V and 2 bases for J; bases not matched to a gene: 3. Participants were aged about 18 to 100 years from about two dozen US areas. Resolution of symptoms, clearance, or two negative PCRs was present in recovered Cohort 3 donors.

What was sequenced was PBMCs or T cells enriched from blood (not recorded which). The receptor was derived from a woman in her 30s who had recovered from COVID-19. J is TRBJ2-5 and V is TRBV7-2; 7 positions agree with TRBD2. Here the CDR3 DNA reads TGTGCCAGCAGCTTAGCTCGACTAGCTCAAGAGACCCAGTACTTC. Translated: CASSLARLAQETQYF.